This T cell receptor (beta chain) was captured in a study of T-cell memory formation after mild COVID-19. CDR1 is SEHNR, CDR2 FQNEAQ, per germline (reference sequence). The CDR3 length is 13 residues. The germline V and J ends were trimmed by 1 base and 3 bases, with 7 bases remaining between them. This clonotype has at least ten counts. Each CDR3 protein gets one entry after TCRdb re-called the 5' RACE reads with MiXCR. This table holds 450,000 or so distinct CDR3 sequences, approximately 20% found once. The chain combines TRBV7-9 with TRBJ2-7; D is undetermined. Sequences were obtained from PBMCs or a T cell subset sorted from them (not recorded which). The sequence derives from an adult woman who had mild COVID-19 (a few samples of this study predate the infection). Cell type and time point are not known. DNA of the CDR3: TGTGCCAGCAGCTTAGAGACCTACTACGAGCAGTACTTC. Residues: CASSLETYYEQYF.